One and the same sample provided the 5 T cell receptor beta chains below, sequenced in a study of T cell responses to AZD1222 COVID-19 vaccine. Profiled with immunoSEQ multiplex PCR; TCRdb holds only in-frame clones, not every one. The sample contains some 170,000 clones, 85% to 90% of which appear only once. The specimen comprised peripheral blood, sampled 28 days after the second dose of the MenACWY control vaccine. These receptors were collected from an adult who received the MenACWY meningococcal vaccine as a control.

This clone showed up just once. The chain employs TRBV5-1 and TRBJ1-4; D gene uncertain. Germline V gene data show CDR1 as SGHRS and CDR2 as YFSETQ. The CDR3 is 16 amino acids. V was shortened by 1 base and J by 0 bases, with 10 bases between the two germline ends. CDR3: CASSLWLASTNEKLFF. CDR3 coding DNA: TGCGCCAGCAGCTTGTGGTTGGCTTCAACTAATGAAAAACTGTTTTTT.

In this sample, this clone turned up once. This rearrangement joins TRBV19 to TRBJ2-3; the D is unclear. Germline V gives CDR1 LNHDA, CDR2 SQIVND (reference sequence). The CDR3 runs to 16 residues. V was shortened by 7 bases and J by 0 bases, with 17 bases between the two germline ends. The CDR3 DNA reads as TGTGCCAGTACGAGCCGTGCGCAGCCAAGCACAGATACGCAGTATTTT. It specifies CASTSRAQPSTDTQYF.

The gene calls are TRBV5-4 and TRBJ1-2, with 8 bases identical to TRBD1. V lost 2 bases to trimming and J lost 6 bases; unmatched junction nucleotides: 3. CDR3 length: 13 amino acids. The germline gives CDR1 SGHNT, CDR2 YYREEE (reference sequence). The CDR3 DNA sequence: TGTGCCAGCAGCTTCACAGGGGGGGATGGCTACACCTTC. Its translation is CASSFTGGDGYTF.

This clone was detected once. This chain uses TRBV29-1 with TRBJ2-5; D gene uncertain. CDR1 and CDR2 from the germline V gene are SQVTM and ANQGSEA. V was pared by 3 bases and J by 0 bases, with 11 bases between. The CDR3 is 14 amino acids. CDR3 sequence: CSVDGSWYQETQYF. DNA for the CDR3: TGCAGCGTTGATGGGTCTTGGTACCAAGAGACCCAGTACTTC.

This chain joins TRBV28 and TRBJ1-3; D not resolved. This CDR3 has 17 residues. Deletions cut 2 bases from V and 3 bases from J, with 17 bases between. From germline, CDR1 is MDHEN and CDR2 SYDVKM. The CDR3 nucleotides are TGTGCCAGCAGTTTAGGTCCGATTGGGGTGAATGGAAACACCATATATTTT. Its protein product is CASSLGPIGVNGNTIYF.